These 10 T cell receptor beta chains were sequenced from one sample in a study of CD8+CD57+ T cells in acquired aplastic anemia. Sequencing involved patients with CD8+CD57+ cell expansion previously shown by flow cytometry. Profiling of TCR beta VDJ combinations and CDR3 sequences used genomic DNA as template. TCRdb recomputed calls from the reads with MiXCR, one row per CDR3 protein. The sample carries roughly 150,000 distinct CDR3 sequences, roughly 43% recorded once. The sample consisted of sorted CD4+, CD8+, or CD8+CD57+ T cells (not recorded which) from PBMCs. The receptors stem from a human donor with aplastic anemia.

This rearrangement joins TRBV20-1 to TRBJ1-5; possibly TRBD1 for D (5 bases). With 6 bases removed from V and 3 bases from J, the gap between germline ends came to 15 bases. The CDR3 has 14 amino acids. CDR1 DFQATT and CDR2 SNEGSKA come from the germline V gene (reference sequence). CDR3 nucleotide sequence: TGCAGTGCCTTCCTCCGGGACCCCAATCAGCCCCAGCATTTT. It translates to CSAFLRDPNQPQHF.

This clonotype was observed many times. The chain links TRBV6-1 to TRBJ1-6, with D hard to call. The CDR3 sequence is 11 residues long. Germline CDR1 and CDR2: MNHNS and SASEGT. The CDR3 loop reads CSATYNSPLHF. CDR3 DNA sequence: TGTTCCGCCACCTATAATTCACCCCTCCACTTT.

This clonotype has at least ten counts. The chain couples TRBV7-3 to TRBJ2-1; 9 nucleotides match TRBD2. Trimming at V came to 1 base and at J to 3 bases, leaving 4 bases not matched to a gene. Germline V CDR1 and CDR2: SGHTA, FQGTGA. CDR3 length equals 16 residues. Here the CDR3 DNA reads TGTGCCAGCAGCTTAAGACTAGCGGACAGCTACAATGAGCAGTTCTTC. Translating gives CASSLRLADSYNEQFF.

This clonotype was detected many times. The rearrangement links TRBV19 to TRBJ2-5, with 8 bases aligning to TRBD1. Germline V gives CDR1 LNHDA, CDR2 SQIVND (reference sequence). The CDR3 loop spans 15 amino acids. With 6 bases clipped from V and 5 bases from J, the junction kept 11 bases outside the gene matches. The CDR3 sequence: CASRTRDRTRETQYF. DNA for the CDR3: TGTGCCAGTAGGACCCGGGACAGGACTCGGGAGACCCAGTACTTC.

The rearrangement links TRBV25-1 to TRBJ1-6; a possible D gene is TRBD1 (5 bases). V shed 6 bases and J shed 4 bases, with 13 bases lying between them. CDR3 length: 15 amino acids. Germline V lookup: CDR1 MGHDK, CDR2 SYGVNS. The CDR3 spells CASSSAGGYNSPLHF. The CDR3 DNA is TGTGCCAGCAGCTCGGCGGGGGGTTATAATTCACCCCTCCACTTT.

This clonotype was detected ten times or more. This sequence joins TRBV24-1 and TRBJ1-1; D gene unclear. The V end lost 0 bases, the J end lost 9 bases, and 4 bases lay between the germline ends. The length of the CDR3 is 11 residues. Germline CDR1 reads KGHDR; CDR2 reads SFDVKD. The CDR3 bases are TGTGCCACCAGTGATTTGAACAAAGCTTTCTTT. Translating gives CATSDLNKAFF.

Comments on this clonotype: One end of the junction fails to match germline, which may point to a read error. This chain joins TRBV12-3 or TRBV12-4 and TRBJ2-5; 7 nucleotides agree with TRBD1. CDR3 length: 14 residues. For the CDR3, the DNA is TGTGCCTGCAGTGCCCGGGACAGCCAAGAGACCCAGTACTTC. This encodes CACSARDSQETQYF.

This clonotype was detected many times. At one boundary the junction diverges from the germline segment, which might be a read error. The chain links TRBV2 to TRBJ2-3; unclear D gene. Looked up from germline, CDR1 is SNHLY and CDR2 is FYNNEI. There are 11 residues in the CDR3. The CDR3 here is CVSSVTDTQYF. The CDR3 nucleotides read TGTGTCAGCAGTGTAACAGATACGCAGTATTTT.

The V gene is TRBV10-3, the J gene TRBJ1-2, with a tentative D call TRBD1 (5 bases). This CDR3 has 16 residues. Germline CDR1 reads ENHRY; CDR2 reads SYGVKD. Trimming left V 5 bases short and J 4 bases short, with 20 bases between. The CDR3 DNA follows: TGTGCCATCAGTTCCTTCGACGGGGCGTCAAGCTATGGCTACACCTTC. It codes for CAISSFDGASSYGYTF.

This clonotype appeared many times. The CDR3, as DNA: TGCAGTGCACAGGGGGGTCAGGGTAAATACGAGCAGTACTTC. Its protein product is CSAQGGQGKYEQYF. The chain links TRBV20-1 to TRBJ2-7, with TRBD1 matching 8 bases. CDR1 and CDR2 (germline): DFQATT, SNEGSKA (reference sequence). V dropped 6 bases and J dropped 4; count of bases not matched to a gene: 11. CDR3 length: 14 amino acids.